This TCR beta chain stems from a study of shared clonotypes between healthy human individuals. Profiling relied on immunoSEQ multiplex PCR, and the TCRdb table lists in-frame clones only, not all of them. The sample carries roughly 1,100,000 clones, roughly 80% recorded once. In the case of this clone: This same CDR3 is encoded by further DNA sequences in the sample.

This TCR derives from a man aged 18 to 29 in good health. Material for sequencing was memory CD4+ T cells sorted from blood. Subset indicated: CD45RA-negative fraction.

This chain's CDR3 is CSASLETQYF. In DNA form, the CDR3 reads TGCAGTGCTAGCCTAGAGACCCAGTACTTC. V is TRBV20-1 and J is TRBJ2-5; D gene uncertain. The CDR3 runs to 10 residues. Looked up from germline, CDR1 is DFQATT and CDR2 is SNEGSKA (reference sequence). V gave up 3 bases and J gave up 4 bases, with 3 bases separating them.